This is a list of T cell receptor beta chains from one sample in a study of T-cell memory formation after mild COVID-19. TCRdb reprocessed the 5' RACE reads via MiXCR and lists one record per CDR3 protein. The sample includes approximately 570,000 distinct CDR3 sequences, roughly 18% seen only once; the top ten take approximately 12%. Sequencing used PBMCs or a T cell subset sorted from them (not recorded which). Receptor source: an adult woman who had mild COVID-19 (a few samples of this study predate the infection). Cell type and time point are not known. Each CDR3 is given with its conserved first and last residue. A D gene is named only where the DNA matches it firmly. Only part of the rows carry a size: once, few, many, or a class if the clone is expanded.

>NA|many|TRBJ2-7|TRBV29-1
CSASDISYEQYF
TGCAGCGCCTCGGACATCTCCTACGAGCAGTACTTC
>NA|few|TRBJ2-7|TRBV6-6
CASSRTVSSYEQYF
TGTGCCAGCAGCAGGACGGTGAGCTCCTACGAGCAGTACTTC
>NA|NA|TRBJ1-2|TRBV6-5
CASSYRAGNYGYTF
TGTGCCAGCAGTTACCGGGCGGGAAACTATGGCTACACCTTC
>NA|NA|TRBJ1-5|TRBV12-3/TRBV12-4
CASSFNLGGGQPQHF
TGTGCCAGCAGTTTTAACTTGGGGGGCGGTCAGCCCCAGCATTTT
>TRBD1|NA|TRBJ2-1|TRBV15
CATSADREGGEQFF
TGTGCCACCAGCGCGGATAGGGAAGGGGGCGAGCAGTTCTTC
>TRBD2|NA|TRBJ2-1|TRBV7-9
CASSLVPGLAGNEQFF
TGTGCCAGCAGCTTAGTCCCGGGACTAGCGGGCAATGAGCAGTTCTTC
>NA|few|TRBJ1-1|TRBV6-6
CASSYGRAGTEAFF
TGTGCCAGCAGCTACGGACGGGCGGGGACTGAAGCTTTCTTT
>NA|few|TRBJ2-1|TRBV6-5
CASSYLGLGTTGDEQFF
TGTGCCAGCAGTTACCTGGGACTAGGCACCACAGGGGATGAGCAGTTCTTC
>TRBD2|few|TRBJ2-5|TRBV12-3/TRBV12-4
CASSPRTSGRGETQYF
TGTGCCAGCAGTCCCAGGACTAGCGGGAGAGGAGAGACCCAGTACTTC
>NA|many|TRBJ2-1|TRBV5-1
CASSLAYEQFF
TGTGCCAGCAGCTTAGCGTATGAGCAGTTCTTC
>NA|few|TRBJ2-1|TRBV20-1
CSASIHRDIRWNEQFF
TGCAGTGCTAGTATCCACCGGGACATTCGTTGGAATGAGCAGTTCTTC
>NA|NA|TRBJ2-3|TRBV20-1
CSAGLSGTDTQYF
TGCAGTGCTGGACTGTCTGGCACAGATACGCAGTATTTT
>TRBD2|NA|TRBJ2-1|TRBV6-2/TRBV6-3
CASKGVLAGDYNEQFF
TGTGCCAGCAAAGGGGTACTAGCGGGAGACTACAATGAGCAGTTCTTC
>NA|NA|TRBJ2-2|TRBV4-2
CASSQGRVAGELFF
TGTGCCAGCAGCCAAGGAAGAGTGGCCGGGGAGCTGTTTTTT
>NA|few|TRBJ1-5|TRBV24-1
CATSEAGEGGQPQHF
TGTGCCACCAGTGAGGCAGGGGAAGGAGGACAGCCCCAGCATTTT
>NA|NA|TRBJ1-1|TRBV12-3/TRBV12-4
CASSLRGGVFTEAFF
TGTGCCAGCAGTTTAAGGGGAGGCGTTTTTACTGAAGCTTTCTTT
>NA|NA|TRBJ1-6|TRBV7-2
CASSLNSHNSPLHF
TGTGCCAGCAGCTTAAACAGCCACAATTCACCCCTCCACTTT
>TRBD1|NA|TRBJ2-7|TRBV19
CASSLGTGRVYEQYF
TGTGCCAGTTCTCTCGGGACAGGAAGGGTCTACGAGCAGTACTTC
>NA|NA|TRBJ2-3|TRBV7-3
CASSWRAGRSTDTQYF
TGTGCCAGCAGCTGGAGGGCAGGGCGAAGCACAGATACGCAGTATTTT
>TRBD2|NA|TRBJ2-5|TRBV7-9
CASSTSLAGFQETQYF
TGTGCCAGCAGCACCTCACTAGCGGGGTTCCAAGAGACCCAGTACTTC
>NA|few|TRBJ2-1|TRBV12-3/TRBV12-4
CASSFAGFGGNEQFF
TGTGCCAGCAGTTTTGCGGGCTTTGGAGGGAATGAGCAGTTCTTC
>TRBD1|many|TRBJ1-1|TRBV19
CASSPQGMNTEAFF
TGTGCCAGTAGTCCACAGGGGATGAACACTGAAGCTTTCTTT